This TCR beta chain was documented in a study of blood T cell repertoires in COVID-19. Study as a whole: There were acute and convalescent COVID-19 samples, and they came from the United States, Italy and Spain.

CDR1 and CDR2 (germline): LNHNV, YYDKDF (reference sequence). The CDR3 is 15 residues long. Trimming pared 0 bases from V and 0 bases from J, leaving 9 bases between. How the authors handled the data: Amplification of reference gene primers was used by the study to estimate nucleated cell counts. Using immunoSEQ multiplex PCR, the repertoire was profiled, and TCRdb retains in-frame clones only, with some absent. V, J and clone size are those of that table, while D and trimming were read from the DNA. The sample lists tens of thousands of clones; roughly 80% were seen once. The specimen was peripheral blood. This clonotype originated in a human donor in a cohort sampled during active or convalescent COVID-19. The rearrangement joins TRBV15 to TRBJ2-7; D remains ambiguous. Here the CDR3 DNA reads TGTGCCACCAGCAGAGATCGCACAGACTCCTACGAGCAGTACTTC. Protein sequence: CATSRDRTDSYEQYF.